This T cell receptor (beta chain) was captured in a study of T cell repertoires in cytomegalovirus infection. Germline V CDR1 and CDR2: MDHEN, SYDVKM. This CDR3 is 15 amino acids long. Unmatched junction bases numbered 5, after V lost 4 bases and J lost 8 bases. This clonotype was seen only a few times. In TCRdb, the reads were re-called with MiXCR into one record per CDR3 protein. The sample holds roughly 180,000 distinct CDR3 sequences; about 15% are singletons and the top ten take roughly 24%. The gene calls are TRBV28 and TRBJ1-6; TRBD1 agrees at 10 bases. The sequence was collected from a human donor in good health (CMV status not recorded). Some clones in this sample may be carry-over from other donors' samples. Sequenced input: CD8+ T cells from PBMCs. In DNA form, the CDR3 reads TGTGCCAGCAGTTCCCGACAGGGGGCGGATTCACCCCTCCACTTT. Translation: CASSSRQGADSPLHF.